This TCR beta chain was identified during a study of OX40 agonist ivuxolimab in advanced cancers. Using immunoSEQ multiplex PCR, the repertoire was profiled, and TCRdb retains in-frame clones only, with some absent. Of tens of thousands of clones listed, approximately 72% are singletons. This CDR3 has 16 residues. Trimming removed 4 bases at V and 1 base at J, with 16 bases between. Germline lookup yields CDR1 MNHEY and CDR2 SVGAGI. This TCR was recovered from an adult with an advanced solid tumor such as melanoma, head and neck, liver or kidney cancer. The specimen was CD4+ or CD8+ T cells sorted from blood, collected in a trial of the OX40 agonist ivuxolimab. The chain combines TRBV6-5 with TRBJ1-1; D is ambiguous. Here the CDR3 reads CASSWGTWAGNTEAFF. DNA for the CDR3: TGTGCCAGCAGTTGGGGTACATGGGCTGGGAACACTGAAGCTTTCTTT.